Below, one T cell receptor beta chain is given with its context. Authors' data handling: Amplified reference gene primers provided the basis for estimating nucleated cell counts. The method was immunoSEQ multiplex PCR; TCRdb's version includes in-frame clones alone and lacks a portion of them. V and J calls and clone size follow that table, whereas D and trimming were derived from the DNA. The sample includes over 200,000 clones, 85% to 90% of them seen just once. This specimen belongs to a study of blood T cell repertoires in COVID-19. About the research overall: Specimens from acute and convalescent COVID-19 originated in the United States, Italy and Spain. The cDNA or gDNA used as material had been derived from T cells, B-cell-depleted T cells, or PBMCs.

In germline, CDR1 is KGHSH, CDR2 LQKENI. The length of the CDR3 is 14 residues. V lost 3 bases and J lost 4, with 11 bases in between. V gene TRBV18 combines with J gene TRBJ2-3, with D perhaps TRBD2 (6 bases). Source material: PBMCs or T cells enriched from blood (not recorded which). The TCR comes from a man between 18 and 35 years old who had recovered from COVID-19. The CDR3 sequence is CASSPGGAADTQYF. The CDR3, as DNA: TGTGCCAGCTCACCTGGAGGGGCTGCAGATACGCAGTATTTT.